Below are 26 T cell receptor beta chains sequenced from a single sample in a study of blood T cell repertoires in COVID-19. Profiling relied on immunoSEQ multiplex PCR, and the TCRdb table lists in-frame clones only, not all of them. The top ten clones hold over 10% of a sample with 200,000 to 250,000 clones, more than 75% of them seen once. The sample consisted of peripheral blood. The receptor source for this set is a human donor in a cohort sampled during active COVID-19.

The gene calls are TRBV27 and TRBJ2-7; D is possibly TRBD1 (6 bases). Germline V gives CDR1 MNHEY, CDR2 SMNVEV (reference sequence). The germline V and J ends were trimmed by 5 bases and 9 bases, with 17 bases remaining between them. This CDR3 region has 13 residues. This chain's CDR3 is CASSPQGRGSQYF. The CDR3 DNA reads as TGTGCCAGCAGTCCACAAGGCAGGGGATCGCAGTACTTC.

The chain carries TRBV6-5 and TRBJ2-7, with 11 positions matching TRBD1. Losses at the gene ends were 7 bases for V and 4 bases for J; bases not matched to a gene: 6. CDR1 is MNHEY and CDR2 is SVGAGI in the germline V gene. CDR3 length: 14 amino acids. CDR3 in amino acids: CASTTGTGGYEQYF. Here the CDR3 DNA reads TGTGCCAGCACCACCGGGACAGGGGGGTACGAGCAGTACTTC.

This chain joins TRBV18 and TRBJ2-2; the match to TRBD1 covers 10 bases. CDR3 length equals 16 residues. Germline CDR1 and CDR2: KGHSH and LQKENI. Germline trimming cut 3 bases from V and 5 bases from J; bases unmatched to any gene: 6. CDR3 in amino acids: CASSPTMGQGTGELFF. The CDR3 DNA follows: TGTGCCAGCTCACCTACAATGGGACAGGGGACCGGGGAGCTGTTTTTT.

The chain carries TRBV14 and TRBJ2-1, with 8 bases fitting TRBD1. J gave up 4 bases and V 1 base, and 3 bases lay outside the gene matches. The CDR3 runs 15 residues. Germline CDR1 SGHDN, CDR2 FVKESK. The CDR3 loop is CASSQGDRRYNEQFF. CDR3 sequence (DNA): TGTGCCAGCAGCCAAGGGGACAGGAGATACAATGAGCAGTTCTTC.

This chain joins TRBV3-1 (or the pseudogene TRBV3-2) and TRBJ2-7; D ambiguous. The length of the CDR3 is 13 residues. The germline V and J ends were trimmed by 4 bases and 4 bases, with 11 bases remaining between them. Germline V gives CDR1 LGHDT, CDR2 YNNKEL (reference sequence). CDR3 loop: CASSPYTDYEQYF. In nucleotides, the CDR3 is TGTGCCAGCAGCCCATATACAGATTACGAGCAGTACTTC.

The CDR3 reads CASSVAPRPYEQYF. The CDR3 coding sequence is TGTGCCAGCAGCGTAGCTCCGAGGCCCTACGAGCAGTACTTC. This rearrangement joins TRBV9 to TRBJ2-7; D uncertain. Germline V gene sequence: CDR1 SGDLS, CDR2 YYNGEE. The CDR3 is made up of 14 amino acids. Trimming removed 0 bases from V and 2 bases from J, with 9 bases in between.

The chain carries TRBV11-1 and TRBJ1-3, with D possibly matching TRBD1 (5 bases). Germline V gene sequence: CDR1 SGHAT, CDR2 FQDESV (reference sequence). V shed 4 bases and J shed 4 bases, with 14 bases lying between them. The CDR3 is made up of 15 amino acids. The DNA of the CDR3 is TGTGCCAGCAGCTCCTTCGCGGGGCGCGGAAACACCATATATTTT. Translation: CASSSFAGRGNTIYF.

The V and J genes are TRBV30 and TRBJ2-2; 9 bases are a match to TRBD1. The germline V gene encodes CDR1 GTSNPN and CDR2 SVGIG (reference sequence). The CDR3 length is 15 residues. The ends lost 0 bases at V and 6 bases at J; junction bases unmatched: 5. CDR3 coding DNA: TGTGCCTGGAGTGTACAGGGGGCGCGGTCCGGGGAGCTGTTTTTT. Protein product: CAWSVQGARSGELFF.

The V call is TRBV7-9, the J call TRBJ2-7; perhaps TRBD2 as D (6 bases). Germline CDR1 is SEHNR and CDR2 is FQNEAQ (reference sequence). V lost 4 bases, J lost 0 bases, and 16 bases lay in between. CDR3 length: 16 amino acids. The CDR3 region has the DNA TGTGCCAGCAGCTCCGCTCGGGGAGGTGACTCCTACGAGCAGTACTTC. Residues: CASSSARGGDSYEQYF. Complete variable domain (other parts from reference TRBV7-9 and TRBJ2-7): DTGVSQNPRHKITKRGQNVTFRCDPISEHNRLYWYRQTLGQGPEFLTYFQNEAQLEKSRLLSDRFSAERPKGSFSTLEIQRTEQGDSAMYLCASSSARGGDSYEQYFGPGTRLTVT.

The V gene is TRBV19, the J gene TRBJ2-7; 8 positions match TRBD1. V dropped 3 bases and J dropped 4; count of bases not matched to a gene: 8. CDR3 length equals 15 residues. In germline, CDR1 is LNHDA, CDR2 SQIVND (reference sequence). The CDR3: CASSIRAGGGYEQYF. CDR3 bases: TGTGCCAGTAGTATCCGGGCAGGGGGCGGATACGAGCAGTACTTC. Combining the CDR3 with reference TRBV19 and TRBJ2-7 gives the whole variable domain DGGITQSPKYLFRKEGQNVTLSCEQNLNHDAMYWYRQDPGQGLRLIYYSQIVNDFQKGDIAEGYSVSREKKESFPLTVTSAQKNPTAFYLCASSIRAGGGYEQYFGPGTRLTVT.

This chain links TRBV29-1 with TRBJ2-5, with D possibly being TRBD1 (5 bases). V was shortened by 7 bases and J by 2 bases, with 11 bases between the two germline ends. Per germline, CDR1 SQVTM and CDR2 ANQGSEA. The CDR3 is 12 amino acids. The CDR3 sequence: CSAVQDQETQYF. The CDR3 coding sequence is TGCAGCGCGGTACAGGATCAAGAGACCCAGTACTTC.

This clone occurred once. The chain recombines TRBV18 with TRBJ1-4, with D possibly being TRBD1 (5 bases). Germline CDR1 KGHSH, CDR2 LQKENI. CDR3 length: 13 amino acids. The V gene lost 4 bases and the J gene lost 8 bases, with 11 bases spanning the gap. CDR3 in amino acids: CASSQGRAEKLFF. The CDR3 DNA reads TGTGCCAGCTCACAGGGGAGGGCCGAAAAACTGTTTTTT.

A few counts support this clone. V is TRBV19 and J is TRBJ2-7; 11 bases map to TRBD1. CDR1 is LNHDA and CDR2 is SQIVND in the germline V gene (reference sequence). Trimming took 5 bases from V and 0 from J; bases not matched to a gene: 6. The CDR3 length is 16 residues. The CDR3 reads CASSATGTGGSYEQYF. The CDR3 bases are TGTGCCAGTAGTGCTACCGGGACAGGGGGCTCCTACGAGCAGTACTTC.

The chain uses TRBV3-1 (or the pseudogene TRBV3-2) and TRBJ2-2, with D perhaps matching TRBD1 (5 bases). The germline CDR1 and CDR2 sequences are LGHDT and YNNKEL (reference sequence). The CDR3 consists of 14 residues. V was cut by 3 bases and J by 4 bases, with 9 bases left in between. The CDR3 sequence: CASSQSGSTGELFF. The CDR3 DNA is TGTGCCAGCAGCCAGTCAGGGTCCACCGGGGAGCTGTTTTTT.

DNA for the CDR3: TGTGCCAGCAGCGGGCGGACAGGGCGGTTGGAAAAACTGTTTTTT. Its translation is CASSGRTGRLEKLFF. The V gene is TRBV9, the J gene TRBJ1-4, with 8 positions matching TRBD1. The V gene's germline CDR1 is SGDLS and CDR2 YYNGEE. The V and J ends lost 3 bases and 8 bases, in that order; junction bases with no gene match: 9. CDR3 length: 15 amino acids.

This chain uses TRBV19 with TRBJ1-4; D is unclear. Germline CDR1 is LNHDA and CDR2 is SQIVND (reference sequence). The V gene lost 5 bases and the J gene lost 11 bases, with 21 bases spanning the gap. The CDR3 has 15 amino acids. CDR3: CASSESRDIRSKLFF. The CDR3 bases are TGTGCCAGTAGTGAAAGCCGGGATATCAGATCGAAACTGTTTTTT.

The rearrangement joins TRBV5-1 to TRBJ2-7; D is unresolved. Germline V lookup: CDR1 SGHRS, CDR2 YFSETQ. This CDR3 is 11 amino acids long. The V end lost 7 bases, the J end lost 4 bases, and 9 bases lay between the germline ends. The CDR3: CASQDLYEQYF. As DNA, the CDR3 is TGCGCCAGCCAGGATCTTTACGAGCAGTACTTC.

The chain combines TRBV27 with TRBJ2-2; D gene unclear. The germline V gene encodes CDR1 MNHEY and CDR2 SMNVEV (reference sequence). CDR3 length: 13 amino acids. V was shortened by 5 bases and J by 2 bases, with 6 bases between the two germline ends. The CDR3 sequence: CASSPTNTGELFF. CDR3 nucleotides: TGTGCCAGCAGTCCAACAAACACCGGGGAGCTGTTTTTT.

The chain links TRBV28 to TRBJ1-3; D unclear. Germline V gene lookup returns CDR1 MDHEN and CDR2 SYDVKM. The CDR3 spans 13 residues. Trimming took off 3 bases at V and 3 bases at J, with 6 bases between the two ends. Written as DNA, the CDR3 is TGTGCCAGCAGTTTTCTAGGTGGAAACACCATATATTTT. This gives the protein CASSFLGGNTIYF.

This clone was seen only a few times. CDR3 in DNA: TGTGCCAGCAGCTTTGGGACAGGCCTGAGTCAGCCCCAGCATTTT. Its protein product is CASSFGTGLSQPQHF. The J gene is TRBJ1-5, the V gene TRBV5-6, with TRBD1 identical over 8 bases. The J segment lost 6 bases and the V segment lost 2 bases, leaving 7 bases of the junction unmatched. Germline V gives CDR1 SGHDT, CDR2 YYEEEE. The CDR3 length is 15 residues.

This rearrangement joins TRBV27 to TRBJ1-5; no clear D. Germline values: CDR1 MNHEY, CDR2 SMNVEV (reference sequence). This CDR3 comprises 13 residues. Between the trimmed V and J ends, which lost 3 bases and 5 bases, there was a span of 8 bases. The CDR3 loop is CASSFDSYQPQHF. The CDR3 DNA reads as TGTGCCAGCAGTTTCGACTCCTATCAGCCCCAGCATTTT.

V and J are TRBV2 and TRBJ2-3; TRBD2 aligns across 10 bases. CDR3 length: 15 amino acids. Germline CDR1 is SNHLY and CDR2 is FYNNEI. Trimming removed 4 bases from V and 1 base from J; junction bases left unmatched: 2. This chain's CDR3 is CASSGGLAGTDTQYF. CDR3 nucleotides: TGTGCCAGCAGTGGAGGACTAGCGGGCACAGATACGCAGTATTTT.

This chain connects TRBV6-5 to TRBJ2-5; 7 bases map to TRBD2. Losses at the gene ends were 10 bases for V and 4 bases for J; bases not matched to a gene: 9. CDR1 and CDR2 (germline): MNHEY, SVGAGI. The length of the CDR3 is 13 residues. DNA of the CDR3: TGTGCCACCCAGCGGGGATTCCGAGAGACCCAGTACTTC. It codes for CATQRGFRETQYF.

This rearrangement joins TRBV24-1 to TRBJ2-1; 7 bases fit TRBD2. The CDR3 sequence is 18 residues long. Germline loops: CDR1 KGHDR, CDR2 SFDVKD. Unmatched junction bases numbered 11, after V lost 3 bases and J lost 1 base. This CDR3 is CATSDPKTSDSSYNEQFF. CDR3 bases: TGTGCCACCAGTGATCCGAAAACTAGCGATAGTTCCTACAATGAGCAGTTCTTC.

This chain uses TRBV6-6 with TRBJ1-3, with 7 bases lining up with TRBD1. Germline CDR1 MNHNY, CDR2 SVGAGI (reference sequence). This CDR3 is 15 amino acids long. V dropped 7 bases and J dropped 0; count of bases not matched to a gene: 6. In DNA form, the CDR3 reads TGTGCCAGCAAACCGACAGGGTCCTCTGGAAACACCATATATTTT. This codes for CASKPTGSSGNTIYF.

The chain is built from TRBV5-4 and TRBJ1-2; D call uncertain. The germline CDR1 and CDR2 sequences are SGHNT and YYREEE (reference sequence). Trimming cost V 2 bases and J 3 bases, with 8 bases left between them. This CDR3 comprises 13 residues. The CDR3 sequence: CASSFSVDYGYTF. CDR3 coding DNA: TGTGCCAGCAGCTTCTCTGTTGACTATGGCTACACCTTC. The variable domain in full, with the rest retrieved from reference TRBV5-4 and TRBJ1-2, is ETGVTQSPTHLIKTRGQQVTLRCSSQSGHNTVSWYQQALGQGPQFIFQYYREEENGRGNFPPRFSGLQFPNYSSELNVNALELDDSALYLCASSFSVDYGYTFGSGTRLTVV.